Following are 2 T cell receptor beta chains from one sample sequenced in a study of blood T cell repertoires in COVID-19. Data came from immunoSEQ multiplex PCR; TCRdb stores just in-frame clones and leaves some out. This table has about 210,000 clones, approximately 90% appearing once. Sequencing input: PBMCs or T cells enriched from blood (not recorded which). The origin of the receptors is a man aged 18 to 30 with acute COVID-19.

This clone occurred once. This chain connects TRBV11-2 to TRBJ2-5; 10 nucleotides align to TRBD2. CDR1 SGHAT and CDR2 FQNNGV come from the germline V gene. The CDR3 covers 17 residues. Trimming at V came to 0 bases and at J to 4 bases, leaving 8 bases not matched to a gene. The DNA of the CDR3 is TGTGCCAGCAGCTTAGATGGGCTAGCGGGAGTATTAGAGACCCAGTACTTC. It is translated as CASSLDGLAGVLETQYF.

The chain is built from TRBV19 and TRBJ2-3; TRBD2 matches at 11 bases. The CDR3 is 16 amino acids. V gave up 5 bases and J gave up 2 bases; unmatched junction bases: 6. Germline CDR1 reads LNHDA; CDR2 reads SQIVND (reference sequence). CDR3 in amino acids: CASSPRLAGNTDTQYF. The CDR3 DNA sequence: TGTGCCAGTAGTCCCCGACTAGCGGGAAACACAGATACGCAGTATTTT.